This T cell receptor beta chain emerged from a study of blood T cell repertoires in COVID-19. Study-level information: PBMCs, B-cell-depleted T cells, or T cells were the source of the cDNA or gDNA that made up the material.

Trimming took 5 bases from V and 1 from J; bases not matched to a gene: 3. This CDR3 has 15 residues. CDR1 SGHVS and CDR2 FNYEAQ come from the germline V gene. Methods used by the authors: Researchers report that nucleated cell counts were estimated from reference gene primer amplification. Produced via immunoSEQ multiplex PCR; TCRdb's table is partial and in-frame only. V, J and clone size are taken as reported in that table, and D and trimming were inferred from the DNA itself. Among around 19,000 clones listed, roughly 90% were seen once. The J gene is TRBJ1-4, the V gene TRBV7-6, with 8 nucleotides matching TRBD1. Sequenced input: peripheral blood. This receptor was taken from a human donor in a cohort sampled during active COVID-19. The donor label of this sample is uncertain. CDR3 nucleotide sequence: TGTGCCAGCAGCAAAGACAGGGGAACTAATGAAAAACTGTTTTTT. It yields the protein CASSKDRGTNEKLFF.